This record concerns one T cell receptor beta chain sequence. Its antigen is unidentified. The PCR used 60 Vbeta and 13 Jbeta primers. Some clones are missing from TCRdb's copy, which holds only in-frame ones; the method was immunoSEQ multiplex PCR. The top ten clones hold roughly 2.1% of a sample with around 300,000 clones, 80% to 90% of them seen once. This entry is derived from a study of cytomegalovirus exposure and HLA in healthy donors. CDR3 length: 14 amino acids. J was trimmed by 8 bases and V by 3 bases; bases with no gene match: 8. The germline gives CDR1 KGHSH, CDR2 LQKENI. Study results and limitations: By a later analysis, the bulk of CMV-associated TCR beta chains appeared HLA-restricted.

The rearrangement joins TRBV18 to TRBJ2-7; 9 bases align to TRBD1. This receptor was taken from a young woman in good health and CMV-seronegative. Input material: PBMCs. The CDR3 DNA follows: TGTGCCAGCTCACCGGACAGGGGAGCGATGCAGCAGTACTTC. Its translation is CASSPDRGAMQQYF. The full variable domain, its missing parts supplied by reference TRBV18 and TRBJ2-7, is NAGVMQNPRHLVRRRGQEARLRCSPMKGHSHVYWYRQLPEEGLKFMVYLQKENIIDESGMPKERFSAEFPKEGPSILRIQQVVRGDSAAYFCASSPDRGAMQQYFGPGTRLTVT.